Listed below are T cell receptor beta chains from one sample, sequenced in a study of shared clonotypes between healthy human individuals. The assay was immunoSEQ multiplex PCR, and TCRdb's table has in-frame clones only and misses some. This table holds more than 2 million clones, just over 90% found once. The specimen sequenced was naive CD8+ T cells from PBMCs. The receptors were sampled from a young man in good health. Some clones in this sample may be carry-over from other donors' samples. Both conserved end residues are part of each CDR3. D genes are given only for firm matches. Size values are once, few and many counts, or a class for expanded clones, and some rows have none.

v_gene	d_gene	j_gene	abundance	CDR3nt	CDR3aa
TRBV5-5	NA	TRBJ2-7	NA	TGTGCCTCCTGGGAGGGGGTCGAGCAGTACTTC	CASWEGVEQYF
TRBV29-1	TRBD1	TRBJ2-7	once	TGCAGCGTTGAATTTAAGGGACAGGGGTCCTACGAGCAGTACTTC	CSVEFKGQGSYEQYF
TRBV7-9	NA	TRBJ2-3	NA	TGTGCCAGCAGTACCCCGGGACGTTTAGATACGCAGTATTTT	CASSTPGRLDTQYF
TRBV7-2	TRBD2	TRBJ2-1	NA	TGTGCCAGCAGCTTAGCGCCTCCCACGATAAGACTAGCGGGATATCCGGGTGAGCAGTTCTTC	CASSLAPPTIRLAGYPGEQFF
TRBV9	TRBD1	TRBJ2-7	NA	TGTGCCAGCAGCGTAGGGACAGGCCAGATCTACGAGCAGTACTTC	CASSVGTGQIYEQYF
TRBV9	NA	TRBJ2-3	NA	TGTGCCAGCAGCCCTACGATGGGGGATACGCAGTATTTT	CASSPTMGDTQYF
TRBV5-8	TRBD1	TRBJ2-7	NA	TGTGCCAGCAGCACCCGGACAGGTTATCTTTACTTC	CASSTRTGYLYF
TRBV7-9	NA	TRBJ1-3	NA	TGTGCCAGCAGCTTAGGAGGGAGGGACGGAAACACCATATATTTT	CASSLGGRDGNTIYF
TRBV5-1	NA	TRBJ2-4	NA	TGCGCCAGCAGCTTGAACAGGCTAGCCAAAAACATTCAGTACTTC	CASSLNRLAKNIQYF
TRBV5-6	NA	TRBJ2-2	NA	TGTGCCAGCAGCTTGAACACCGGGGAGCTGTTTTTT	CASSLNTGELFF
TRBV7-6	NA	TRBJ2-5	NA	TGTGCCAGCAGCTTAGTCGGGCCAGCCTTAGAGACCCAGTACTTC	CASSLVGPALETQYF
TRBV18	TRBD2	TRBJ2-1	NA	TGTGCCAGCTCACAACGGACTAGCGGGGCCTACAATGAGCAGTTCTTC	CASSQRTSGAYNEQFF
TRBV30	NA	TRBJ2-3	NA	TGTGCCTGGACTCGCGGTTCCGGCACAGATACGCAGTATTTT	CAWTRGSGTDTQYF
TRBV5-1	NA	TRBJ2-1	NA	TGCGCCAGCATCCCTAGTCCGGACTACAATGAGCAGTTCTTC	CASIPSPDYNEQFF
TRBV6-1	TRBD2	TRBJ2-2	NA	TGTGCCAGCAGTGACGGGACTAGCGGGGGGAACACCGGGGAGCTGTTTTTT	CASSDGTSGGNTGELFF
TRBV6-6	NA	TRBJ2-1	NA	TGTGCCAGCAGTTACGGGGCGGGCTCCTACAATGAGCAGTTCTTC	CASSYGAGSYNEQFF
TRBV5-8	NA	TRBJ2-3	NA	TGTGCCAGCAGCTTAATAGGGGGGGATACGCAGTATTTT	CASSLIGGDTQYF
TRBV9	NA	TRBJ2-2	NA	TGTGCCAGCAGCGCGACGGGCACGAACACCGGGGAGCTGTTTTTT	CASSATGTNTGELFF
TRBV12-5	NA	TRBJ2-3	NA	TGTGCTAGTGGTTTGGAGGGGATCCTTCATACGCAGTATTTT	CASGLEGILHTQYF
TRBV25-1	TRBD1	TRBJ2-1	NA	TGTGCCAGCAGTTGGGGACAGGGAGCCTACAATGAGCAGTTCTTC	CASSWGQGAYNEQFF
TRBV2	NA	TRBJ2-7	NA	TGTGCCAGCAGAGGCAGGGGATACGAGCAGTACTTC	CASRGRGYEQYF
TRBV28	NA	TRBJ2-3	NA	TGTGCCAGCAGCCCGCGGGGGCTCATCACAGATACGCAGTATTTT	CASSPRGLITDTQYF
TRBV19	NA	TRBJ2-7	once	TGTGCCAGTAGTATAGATTTGGGGCAGGGCTACGAGCAGTACTTC	CASSIDLGQGYEQYF
TRBV7-6	TRBD2	TRBJ2-3	NA	TGTGCCAGCAGCTCCATAGAAGGGACTAGGGGATGGAAGAGAACAGATACGCAGTATTTT	CASSSIEGTRGWKRTDTQYF
TRBV27	NA	TRBJ2-3	NA	TGTGCCAGCACTGTATTGAGCGGGCCTAGCACAGATACGCAGTATTTT	CASTVLSGPSTDTQYF
TRBV27	NA	TRBJ2-2	NA	TGTGCCAGCAGTTTATCGTCCAACACCGGGGAGCTGTTTTTT	CASSLSSNTGELFF
TRBV28	NA	TRBJ1-2	NA	TGTGCCAGCAGTCCTCCGCGGGGGAGAGACCTAGACTATGGCTACACCTTC	CASSPPRGRDLDYGYTF
TRBV7-6	TRBD1	TRBJ2-1	NA	TGTGCCAGCAGCCCCGGGGACAGCTACAATGAGCAGTTCTTC	CASSPGDSYNEQFF
TRBV18	TRBD2	TRBJ2-3	NA	TGTGCCAGCTCACCACCGGGACTAGCAGGAGTAACAGATACGCAGTATTTT	CASSPPGLAGVTDTQYF
TRBV28	NA	TRBJ2-2	NA	TGTGCCAGCAGCCCTGGACAGAACACCGGGGAGCTGTTTTTT	CASSPGQNTGELFF
TRBV5-1	NA	TRBJ2-1	NA	TGCGCCAGCAGCCTGGGCCGAAATGCCGATGAGCAGTTCTTC	CASSLGRNADEQFF
TRBV30	TRBD1	TRBJ1-2	NA	TGTGCCTTAACAGGGGGCTATGGCTACACCTTC	CALTGGYGYTF
TRBV29-1	NA	TRBJ1-1	few	TGCAGCGTAGTGGCAGGGGCGGCCACTGAAGCTTTCTTT	CSVVAGAATEAFF
TRBV4-1	NA	TRBJ2-7	NA	TGCGCCAGCAGCCAAGAGCCAGGGGTCCACGAGCAGTACTTC	CASSQEPGVHEQYF
TRBV6-5	NA	TRBJ2-1	NA	TGTGCCAGCAGTTACTTTGGGGGTGAGCAGTTCTTC	CASSYFGGEQFF